The 7 T cell receptor beta chains listed next were all sequenced from one sample in a study of T cell responses to AZD1222 COVID-19 vaccine. This table comes from immunoSEQ multiplex PCR, and its TCRdb copy is limited to in-frame clones, with some not included. The profile shows 100,000 to 150,000 clones, less than 95% of them singletons. Source: peripheral blood, taken on day 0 of AZD1222 vaccination. These receptors all stem from an adult in good health.

This chain uses TRBV7-8 with TRBJ1-2, with D possibly matching TRBD1 (5 bases). CDR1 and CDR2 from the germline V gene are SGHVS and FQNEAQ. CDR3 size: 14 residues. Between the trimmed V and J ends, which lost 2 bases and 7 bases, there was a span of 14 bases. The CDR3 region is CASSLTEGLGGYTF. The CDR3 DNA reads TGTGCCAGCAGCTTAACGGAGGGGCTTGGTGGCTACACCTTC.

The chain combines TRBV24-1 with TRBJ2-7; the D is unclear. The germline V gene encodes CDR1 KGHDR and CDR2 SFDVKD. V shed 9 bases and J shed 1 base, with 9 bases lying between them. The CDR3 sequence is 12 residues long. The CDR3 loop reads CATRGRSYEQYF. CDR3 nucleotide sequence: TGTGCCACCCGAGGCCGGTCCTACGAGCAGTACTTC.

This chain connects TRBV24-1 to TRBJ2-7; perhaps TRBD1 as D (6 bases). Trimming pared 4 bases from V and 5 bases from J, leaving 14 bases between. There are 14 residues in the CDR3. Germline CDR1 reads KGHDR; CDR2 reads SFDVKD. The CDR3: CATSDPTRGDEQYF. CDR3 nucleotide sequence: TGTGCCACCAGTGACCCCACCAGGGGCGACGAGCAGTACTTC.

This clone has a single count. The chain has TRBV28 and TRBJ1-1, with a tentative D call TRBD1 (5 bases). Trimming shortened V by 5 bases and J by 1 base, and 14 bases separated the two germline ends. Germline-derived CDR1 and CDR2 are MDHEN and SYDVKM. CDR3 size: 15 residues. The CDR3 spells CASSPPGQQNTEAFF. In nucleotides, the CDR3 is TGTGCCAGCAGTCCTCCCGGACAACAGAACACTGAAGCTTTCTTT.

The gene calls are TRBV30 and TRBJ1-1, with no clear D. CDR1 is GTSNPN and CDR2 is SVGIG in the germline V gene (reference sequence). V shed 2 bases and J shed 4 bases, with 11 bases lying between them. CDR3 length: 13 residues. CDR3 DNA sequence: TGTGCCTGGAGTATTAGGCGGGGCACTGAAGCTTTCTTT. Translating it yields CAWSIRRGTEAFF.

The chain is built from TRBV18 and TRBJ1-2; maybe TRBD1 (5 bases). Trimming removed 1 base from V and 4 bases from J, with 19 bases in between. The germline CDR1 and CDR2 sequences are KGHSH and LQKENI. This CDR3 region has 17 residues. In DNA, the CDR3 is TGTGCCAGCTCACCACAGCAGGGCCGCGGAGCCGTCTATGGCTACACCTTC. Protein: CASSPQQGRGAVYGYTF.

The sample holds one count of this clone. This chain uses TRBV29-1 with TRBJ1-4; D call uncertain. The V and J ends lost 1 base and 4 bases respectively, with 4 bases between them. Germline V gene sequence: CDR1 SQVTM, CDR2 ANQGSEA. The CDR3 extends over 12 amino acids. This CDR3 is CSVEGFNEKLFF. The CDR3 bases are TGCAGCGTTGAAGGGTTTAATGAAAAACTGTTTTTT.